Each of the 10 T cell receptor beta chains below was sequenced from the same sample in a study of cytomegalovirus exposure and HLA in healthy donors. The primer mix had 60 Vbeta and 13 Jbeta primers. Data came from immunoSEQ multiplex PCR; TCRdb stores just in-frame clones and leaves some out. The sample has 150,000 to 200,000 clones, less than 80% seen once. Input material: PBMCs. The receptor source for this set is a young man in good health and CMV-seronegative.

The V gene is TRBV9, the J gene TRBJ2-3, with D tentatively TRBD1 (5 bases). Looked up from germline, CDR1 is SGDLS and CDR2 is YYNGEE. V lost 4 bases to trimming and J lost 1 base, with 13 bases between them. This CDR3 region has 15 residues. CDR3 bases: TGTGCCAGCAGCATAAGACAGACACGCACAGATACGCAGTATTTT. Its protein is CASSIRQTRTDTQYF.

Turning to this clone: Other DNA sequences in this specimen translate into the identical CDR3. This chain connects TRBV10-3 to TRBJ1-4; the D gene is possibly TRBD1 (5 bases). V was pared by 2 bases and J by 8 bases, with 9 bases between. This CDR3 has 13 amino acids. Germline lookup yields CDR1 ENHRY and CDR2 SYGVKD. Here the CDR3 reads CAISEGAREKLFF. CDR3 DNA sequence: TGTGCCATCAGTGAGGGGGCGCGGGAAAAACTGTTTTTT.

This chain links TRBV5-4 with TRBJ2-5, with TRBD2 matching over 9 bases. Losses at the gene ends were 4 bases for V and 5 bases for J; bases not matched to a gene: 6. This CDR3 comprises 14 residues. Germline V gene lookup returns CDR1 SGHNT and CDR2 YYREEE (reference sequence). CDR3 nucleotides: TGTGCCAGCAGCACAGGCGGGAGGGATGAGACCCAGTACTTC. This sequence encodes CASSTGGRDETQYF.

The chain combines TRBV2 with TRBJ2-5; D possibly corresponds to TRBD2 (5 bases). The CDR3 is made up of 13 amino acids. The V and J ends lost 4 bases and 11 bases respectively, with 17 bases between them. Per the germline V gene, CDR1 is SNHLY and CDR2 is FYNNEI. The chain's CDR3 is CASSGNGVEEQYF. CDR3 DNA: TGTGCCAGCAGTGGCAACGGGGTGGAAGAGCAGTACTTC.

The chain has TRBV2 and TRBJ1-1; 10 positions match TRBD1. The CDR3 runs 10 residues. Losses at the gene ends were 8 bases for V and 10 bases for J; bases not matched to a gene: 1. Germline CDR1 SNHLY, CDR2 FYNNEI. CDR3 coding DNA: TGTGCCAGCGGGGACAGGGGAGCTTTCTTT. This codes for CASGDRGAFF.

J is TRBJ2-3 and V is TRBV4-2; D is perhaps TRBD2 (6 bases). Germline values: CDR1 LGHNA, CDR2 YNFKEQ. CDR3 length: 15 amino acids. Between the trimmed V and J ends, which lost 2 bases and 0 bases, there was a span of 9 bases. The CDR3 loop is CASSQPGLSTDTQYF. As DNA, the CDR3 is TGTGCCAGCAGCCAACCGGGACTCAGCACAGATACGCAGTATTTT.

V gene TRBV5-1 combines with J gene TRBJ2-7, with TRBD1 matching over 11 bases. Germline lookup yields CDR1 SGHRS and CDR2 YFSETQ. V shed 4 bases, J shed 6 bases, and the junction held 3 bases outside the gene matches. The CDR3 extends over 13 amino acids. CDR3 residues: CASSRDRGFEQYF. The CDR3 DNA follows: TGCGCCAGCAGCAGGGACAGGGGGTTCGAGCAGTACTTC.

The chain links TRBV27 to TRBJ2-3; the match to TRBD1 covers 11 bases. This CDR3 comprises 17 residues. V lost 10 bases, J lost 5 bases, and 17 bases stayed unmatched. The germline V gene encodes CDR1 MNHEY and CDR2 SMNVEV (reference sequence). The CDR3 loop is CATSRDRGDRVGDTQYF. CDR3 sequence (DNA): TGTGCCACTTCACGGGACAGGGGGGACCGGGTTGGAGATACGCAGTATTTT.

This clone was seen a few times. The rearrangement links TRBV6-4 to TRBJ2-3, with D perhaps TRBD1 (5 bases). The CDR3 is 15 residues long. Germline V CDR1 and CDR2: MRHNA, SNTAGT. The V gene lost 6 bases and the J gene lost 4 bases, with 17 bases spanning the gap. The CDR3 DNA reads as TGTGCCAGCAGCGAAGGCCAGGGTTCGGCAGATACGCAGTATTTT. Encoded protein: CASSEGQGSADTQYF.

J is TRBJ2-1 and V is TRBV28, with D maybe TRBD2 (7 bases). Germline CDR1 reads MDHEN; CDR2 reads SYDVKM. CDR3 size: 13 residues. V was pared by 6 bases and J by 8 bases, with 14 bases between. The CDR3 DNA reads TGTGCCAGCAGCCAAACAGGGAGGGATGAGCAGTTCTTC. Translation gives CASSQTGRDEQFF.